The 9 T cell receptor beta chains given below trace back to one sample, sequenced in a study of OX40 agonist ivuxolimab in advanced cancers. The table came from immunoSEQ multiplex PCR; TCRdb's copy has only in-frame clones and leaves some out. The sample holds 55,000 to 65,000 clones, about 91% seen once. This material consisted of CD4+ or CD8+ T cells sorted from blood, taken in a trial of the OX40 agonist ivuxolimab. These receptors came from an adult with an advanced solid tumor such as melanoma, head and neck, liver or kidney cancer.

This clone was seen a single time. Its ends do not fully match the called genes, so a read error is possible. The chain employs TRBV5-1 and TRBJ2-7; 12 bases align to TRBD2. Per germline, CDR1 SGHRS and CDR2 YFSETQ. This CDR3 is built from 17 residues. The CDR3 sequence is CTSSQNQRTSGNNEQYF. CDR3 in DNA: TGCACCAGCAGCCAAAACCAGAGGACTAGCGGGAATAACGAGCAGTACTTC.

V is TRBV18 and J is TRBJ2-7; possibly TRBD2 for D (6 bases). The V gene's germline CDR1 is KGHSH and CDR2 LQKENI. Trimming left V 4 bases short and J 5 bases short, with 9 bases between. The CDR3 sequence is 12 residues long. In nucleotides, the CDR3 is TGTGCCAGCTCACAGGGACTCAACGAGCAGTACTTC. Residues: CASSQGLNEQYF.

CDR3 sequence (DNA): TGTGCTAGTGGTTTGGGCGAGGGACAGGGCAATCAGCCCCAGCATTTT. Translation: CASGLGEGQGNQPQHF. The V and J genes are TRBV12-5 and TRBJ1-5; 8 positions agree with TRBD1. CDR1 and CDR2 from the germline V gene are LGHNT and FRNRAP. The V and J ends lost 1 base and 2 bases, in that order; junction bases with no gene match: 4. This CDR3 is built from 16 residues.

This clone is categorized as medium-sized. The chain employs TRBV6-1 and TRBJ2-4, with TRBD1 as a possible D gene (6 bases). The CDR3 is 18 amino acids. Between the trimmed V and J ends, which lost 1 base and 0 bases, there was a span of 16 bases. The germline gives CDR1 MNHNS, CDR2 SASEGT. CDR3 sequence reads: CASSEGTVTALAKNIQYF. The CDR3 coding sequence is TGTGCCAGCAGTGAAGGGACAGTTACGGCTTTAGCCAAAAACATTCAGTACTTC.

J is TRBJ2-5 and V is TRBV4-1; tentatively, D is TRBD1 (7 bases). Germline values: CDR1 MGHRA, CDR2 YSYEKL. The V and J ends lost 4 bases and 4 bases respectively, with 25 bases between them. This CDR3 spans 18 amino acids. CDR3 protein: CASSPRGGTASLIETQYF. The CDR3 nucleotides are TGCGCCAGCAGCCCCCGAGGGGGGACAGCTTCCTTGATAGAGACCCAGTACTTC.

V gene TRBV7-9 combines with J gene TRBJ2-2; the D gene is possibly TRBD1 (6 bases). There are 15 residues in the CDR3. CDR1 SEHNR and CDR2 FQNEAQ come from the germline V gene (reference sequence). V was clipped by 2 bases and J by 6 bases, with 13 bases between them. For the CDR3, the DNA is TGTGCCAGCAGCTTAAGGGGGATCGAATCCGGGGAGCTGTTTTTT. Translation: CASSLRGIESGELFF. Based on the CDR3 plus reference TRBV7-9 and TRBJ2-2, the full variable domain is DTGVSQNPRHKITKRGQNVTFRCDPISEHNRLYWYRQTLGQGPEFLTYFQNEAQLEKSRLLSDRFSAERPKGSFSTLEIQRTEQGDSAMYLCASSLRGIESGELFFGEGSRLTVL.

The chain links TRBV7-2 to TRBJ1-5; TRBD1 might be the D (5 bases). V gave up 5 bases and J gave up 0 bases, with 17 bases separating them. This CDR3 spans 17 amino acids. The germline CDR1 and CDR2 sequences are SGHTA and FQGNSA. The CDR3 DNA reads TGTGCCAGCAGCCCCTCAGGGACTGCATATAGCAATCAGCCCCAGCATTTT. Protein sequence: CASSPSGTAYSNQPQHF.

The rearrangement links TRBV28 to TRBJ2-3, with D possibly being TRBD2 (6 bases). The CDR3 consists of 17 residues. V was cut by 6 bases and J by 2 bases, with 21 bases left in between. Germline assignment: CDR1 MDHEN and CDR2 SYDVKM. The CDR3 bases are TGTGCCAGCAGCCCACCGATCAGCGGGCCTAACACAGATACGCAGTATTTT. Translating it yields CASSPPISGPNTDTQYF.

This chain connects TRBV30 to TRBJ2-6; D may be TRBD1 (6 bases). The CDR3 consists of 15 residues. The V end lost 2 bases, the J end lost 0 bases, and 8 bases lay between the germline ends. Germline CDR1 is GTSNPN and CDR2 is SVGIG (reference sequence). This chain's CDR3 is CAWSTGISGANVLTF. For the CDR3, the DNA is TGTGCCTGGAGTACAGGGATCTCTGGGGCCAACGTCCTGACTTTC.